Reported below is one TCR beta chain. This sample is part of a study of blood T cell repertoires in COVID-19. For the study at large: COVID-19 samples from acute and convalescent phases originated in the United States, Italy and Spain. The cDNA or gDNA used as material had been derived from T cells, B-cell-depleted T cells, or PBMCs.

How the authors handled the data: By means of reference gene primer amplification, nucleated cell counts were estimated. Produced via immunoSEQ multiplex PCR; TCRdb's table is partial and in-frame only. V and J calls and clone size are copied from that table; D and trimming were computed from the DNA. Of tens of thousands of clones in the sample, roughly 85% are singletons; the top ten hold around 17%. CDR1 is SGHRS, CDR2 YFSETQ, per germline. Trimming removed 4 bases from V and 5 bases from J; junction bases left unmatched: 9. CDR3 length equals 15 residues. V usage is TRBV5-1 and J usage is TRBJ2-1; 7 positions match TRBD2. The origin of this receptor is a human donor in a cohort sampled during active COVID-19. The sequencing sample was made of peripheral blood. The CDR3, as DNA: TGCGCCAGCAGCGCCTCGACTAGCACACACAATGAGCAGTTCTTC. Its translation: CASSASTSTHNEQFF.